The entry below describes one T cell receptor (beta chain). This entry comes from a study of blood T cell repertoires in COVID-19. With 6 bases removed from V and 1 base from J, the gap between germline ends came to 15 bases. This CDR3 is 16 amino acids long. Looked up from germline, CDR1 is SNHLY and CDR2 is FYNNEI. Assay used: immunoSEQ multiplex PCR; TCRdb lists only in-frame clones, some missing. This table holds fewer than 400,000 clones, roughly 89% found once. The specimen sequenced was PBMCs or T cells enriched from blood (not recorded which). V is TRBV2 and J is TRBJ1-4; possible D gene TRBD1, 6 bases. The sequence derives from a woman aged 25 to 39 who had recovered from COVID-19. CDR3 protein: CASSPLYRVTNEKLFF. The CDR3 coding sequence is TGTGCCAGCAGCCCACTTTACAGGGTAACTAATGAAAAACTGTTTTTT.